Below, 14 T cell receptor beta chains from the same sample are listed, as sequenced in a study of PD-1 blockade in classical Hodgkin lymphoma. Repertoires were generated with immunoSEQ multiplex PCR, while TCRdb's copy carries only in-frame clones and drops some. Seen here are approximately 29,000 clones, less than 85% observed once, and the top ten hold roughly 0.52%. The time point here: cycle 4 day 1 (C4D1), after more than five weeks of nivolumab. In every patient, relapse followed autologous stem cell transplantation, while exposure to brentuximab vedotin differed. CD4+ T cells were purified from thawed PBMCs by magnetic negative selection. The sample here was CD4+ T cells from blood, taken before the fourth cycle of nivolumab. These receptors were obtained from a human donor with classical Hodgkin lymphoma.

This chain uses TRBV5-6 with TRBJ2-2; 11 nucleotides align to TRBD2. The CDR3 has 17 amino acids. The V gene end was trimmed by 4 bases and the J gene end by 1 base; junction bases not matched to a gene: 6. Germline CDR1 and CDR2: SGHDT and YYEEEE. CDR3 nucleotides: TGTGCCAGCAGCCGATTGGGACTAGCGGTGAACACCGGGGAGCTGTTTTTT. It codes for CASSRLGLAVNTGELFF.

This chain uses TRBV7-6 with TRBJ1-4, with D uncertain. In germline, CDR1 is SGHVS, CDR2 FNYEAQ. The CDR3 extends over 16 amino acids. Trimming cost V 5 bases and J 0 bases, with 13 bases left between them. The CDR3: CASSPLQAATNEKLFF. In DNA, the CDR3 is TGTGCCAGCAGCCCTCTCCAGGCTGCAACTAATGAAAAACTGTTTTTT.

This chain links TRBV4-2 with TRBJ2-7; TRBD1 matches at 8 bases. The V and J ends lost 2 bases and 3 bases, in that order; junction bases with no gene match: 6. From germline, CDR1 is LGHNA and CDR2 YNFKEQ. This CDR3 is 15 amino acids long. CDR3 DNA sequence: TGTGCCAGCAGCCAAATACGACAGGGGAGCTACGAGCAGTACTTC. The encoded protein is CASSQIRQGSYEQYF.

The rearrangement joins TRBV5-1 to TRBJ1-2, with D uncertain. Looked up from germline, CDR1 is SGHRS and CDR2 is YFSETQ. Trimming took 3 bases from V and 4 from J, leaving 16 bases between them. The CDR3 consists of 15 residues. The CDR3 region is CASSSNHYSAYGYTF. The CDR3 DNA reads as TGCGCCAGCAGCTCGAACCACTACAGCGCCTATGGCTACACCTTC.

J is TRBJ2-3 and V is TRBV27; 8 bases map to TRBD2. The CDR3 runs 18 residues. The germline V gene has CDR1 MNHEY and CDR2 SMNVEV (reference sequence). V shed 3 bases and J 3 bases; nucleotides not matched to a gene: 14. The CDR3 loop reads CASSFLGLAAVFTDTQYF. In DNA form, the CDR3 reads TGTGCCAGCAGTTTCCTCGGACTAGCCGCGGTCTTTACAGATACGCAGTATTTT.

This sequence joins TRBV5-1 and TRBJ2-7, with D possibly being TRBD1 (6 bases). Germline CDR1 is SGHRS and CDR2 is YFSETQ. The CDR3 totals 15 residues. V lost 6 bases and J 7 bases, leaving 23 bases between the germline ends. This CDR3 is CASNPSETGLGEQYF. CDR3 sequence (DNA): TGCGCCAGCAACCCCTCAGAAACAGGGCTTGGGGAGCAGTACTTC.

The chain recombines TRBV6-1 with TRBJ2-3; D may match TRBD1 or TRBD2 (5 bases each). V was pared by 2 bases and J by 4 bases, with 13 bases between. CDR1 is MNHNS and CDR2 is SASEGT in the germline V gene. The CDR3 is 15 amino acids. CDR3 protein: CASSERGRESDTQYF. In DNA form, the CDR3 reads TGTGCCAGCAGTGAACGTGGCAGGGAGTCAGATACGCAGTATTTT.

The sample holds a few counts of this clone. The V gene is TRBV7-2, the J gene TRBJ2-2, with D maybe TRBD2 (5 bases). V gave up 3 bases and J gave up 4 bases, with 9 bases separating them. This CDR3 region has 14 residues. Germline assignment: CDR1 SGHTA and CDR2 FQGNSA. DNA for the CDR3: TGTGCCAGCAGCTTTTTAGAGGGCACCGGGGAGCTGTTTTTT. Translating it yields CASSFLEGTGELFF.

The V gene is TRBV27, the J gene TRBJ2-1; TRBD2 might be the D (6 bases). The CDR3 runs to 15 residues. The V gene lost 8 bases and the J gene lost 0 bases, with 14 bases spanning the gap. Germline values: CDR1 MNHEY, CDR2 SMNVEV (reference sequence). The DNA of the CDR3 is TGTGCCAGCGGGGGGACGATGAGCTCCTACAATGAGCAGTTCTTC. Its protein product is CASGGTMSSYNEQFF.

The chain employs TRBV10-3 and TRBJ1-5; maybe TRBD1 (5 bases). CDR3 length: 14 residues. The germline V and J ends were trimmed by 6 bases and 5 bases, with 14 bases remaining between them. Germline-derived CDR1 and CDR2 are ENHRY and SYGVKD. The CDR3 nucleotides are TGTGCCATCAGACCAGGGTCTGGCGATCAGCCCCAGCATTTT. Translating gives CAIRPGSGDQPQHF.

This chain joins TRBV28 and TRBJ1-1; D uncertain. In germline, CDR1 is MDHEN, CDR2 SYDVKM. This CDR3 has 13 residues. V shed 1 base and J shed 0 bases, with 3 bases lying between them. The DNA of the CDR3 is TGTGCCAGCAGTTTATTGGTGAACACTGAAGCTTTCTTT. This gives the protein CASSLLVNTEAFF.

This clone occurred a few times. The CDR3 loop reads CASSGDSAGNQPQHF. CDR3 DNA sequence: TGTGCCAGCAGTGGCGACAGTGCCGGCAATCAGCCCCAGCATTTT. V gene TRBV6-1 combines with J gene TRBJ1-5; D is possibly TRBD1 (5 bases). Germline values: CDR1 MNHNS, CDR2 SASEGT. The ends were cut back, 4 bases at V and 2 bases at J, with 12 bases in the middle. This CDR3 is 15 amino acids long.

The chain joins TRBV28 to TRBJ2-5, with D unclear. This CDR3 has 11 amino acids. V was clipped by 3 bases and J by 8 bases, with 7 bases between them. The germline V gene has CDR1 MDHEN and CDR2 SYDVKM. The CDR3 DNA sequence: TGTGCCAGCAGTTTGGGTGGAACCCAGTACTTC. Translation gives CASSLGGTQYF.

The CDR3 is CASSAAGGPSWTQYF. Here the CDR3 DNA reads TGTGCCAGCTCAGCTGCGGGGGGGCCTTCTTGGACCCAGTACTTC. This chain links TRBV18 with TRBJ2-5; TRBD2 matches 9 bases. The CDR3 is made up of 15 amino acids. Germline V CDR1 and CDR2: KGHSH, LQKENI. Unmatched junction bases numbered 11, after V lost 5 bases and J lost 7 bases.